The clone carrying this TCR beta chain was observed a handful of times. The CDR3 runs 18 residues. Trimming pared 2 bases from V and 2 bases from J, leaving 22 bases between. Germline loops: CDR1 SGHAT, CDR2 FQNNGV. Researchers took RNA transcripts and amplified TCR beta CDR3 regions from them. HTBI primers were employed in first-round RT-PCR, then a second-round multiplex PCR followed. TCRdb analysed the multiplex PCR reads with MiXCR anew, one entry per CDR3 protein. Among 300,000 to 450,000 distinct CDR3 sequences listed, roughly 15% were seen once. This sample stems from a study of Graves' ophthalmopathy and Graves' hyperthyroidism.

The chain links TRBV11-2 to TRBJ2-7, with D perhaps TRBD1 (5 bases). Specimen: peripheral blood. The sequence was collected from an adult woman with stable Graves' hyperthyroidism. The CDR3 bases are TGTGCCAGCAGCTTACTTCAAGGGGCACACCGAAAAACCTACGAGCAGTACTTC. Translating it yields CASSLLQGAHRKTYEQYF.